This T cell receptor beta chain was identified during a study of cytomegalovirus exposure and HLA in healthy donors. The protocol was immunoSEQ multiplex PCR, while the TCRdb copy is restricted to in-frame clones and leaves out a portion. The sample records 140,000 to 150,000 clones, over 90% being singletons. Regarding this clone: Other nucleotide sequences in the sample specify the same CDR3.

V shed 0 bases and J 3 bases; nucleotides not matched to a gene: 3. Looked up from germline, CDR1 is SGHRS and CDR2 is YFSETQ. The CDR3 contains 14 residues. The sample consisted of PBMCs. The origin of this receptor is a man aged 18-30 years in good health and CMV-seropositive. V usage is TRBV5-1 and J usage is TRBJ2-7, with TRBD1 matching over 7 bases. CDR3 sequence reads: CASSLGQGVYEQYF. The CDR3 DNA reads TGCGCCAGCAGCTTGGGTCAGGGGGTCTACGAGCAGTACTTC.